The 16 T cell receptor beta chains reported below all come from one sample, sequenced in a study of human T cells and chemical hapten exposure. Time point of the sample: patch test 2, 6 weeks after DPC sensitization. As to treatment: therapeutic diphenylcyclopropenone sensitization with weekly scalp DPC. TCRdb fed the RACE reads into MiXCR, producing one record per CDR3 protein. The repertoire holds about 40,000 distinct CDR3 sequences, with over 3% as singletons. The sequencing here drew on whole blood, taken in connection with sensitization to the hapten diphenylcyclopropenone (DPC). These receptors originate from a man between 35 and 55 years old with alopecia areata. Some clones in this sample may be carry-over from other donors' samples.

This clonotype has ten or more counts. V is TRBV24-1 and J is TRBJ2-3; no definite D call. This CDR3 has 15 residues. Germline V gene data show CDR1 as KGHDR and CDR2 as SFDVKD. Trimming stripped 1 base from V and 4 bases from J, with 11 bases between. This CDR3 reads CATSDFIAEADTQYF. The DNA for the CDR3 is TGTGCCACCAGTGATTTTATCGCGGAAGCAGATACGCAGTATTTT.

This clonotype was counted at least ten times. The CDR3 here is CASSLRGRTVYNSPLHF. The CDR3 DNA reads as TGTGCCAGCAGTTTACGCGGACGGACGGTCTATAATTCACCCCTCCACTTT. The chain recombines TRBV28 with TRBJ1-6; D unresolved. Germline V gene lookup returns CDR1 MDHEN and CDR2 SYDVKM. Trimming removed 2 bases at V and 3 bases at J, with 14 bases between. The CDR3 totals 17 residues.

This clonotype has at least ten counts. The chain combines TRBV5-1 with TRBJ2-2, with unresolved D. This CDR3 is 15 amino acids long. Germline V gene lookup returns CDR1 SGHRS and CDR2 YFSETQ. V lost 4 bases to trimming and J lost 3 bases, with 13 bases between them. For the CDR3, the DNA is TGCGCCAGCAGCACGATGGGTCCCGACACCGGGGAGCTGTTTTTT. Its protein product is CASSTMGPDTGELFF.

This clonotype was recorded at least ten times. The V and J genes are TRBV18 and TRBJ1-6; D not resolved. The CDR3 contains 15 residues. V was shortened by 0 bases and J by 9 bases, with 12 bases between the two germline ends. Germline lookup yields CDR1 KGHSH and CDR2 LQKENI. The CDR3 DNA is TGTGCCAGCTCACCACCTAATAGCGCGAGTTCACCCCTCCACTTT. It specifies CASSPPNSASSPLHF.

This clonotype was recorded many times. The chain links TRBV20-1 to TRBJ2-7; tentatively, D is TRBD1 (6 bases). V was trimmed by 5 bases and J by 5 bases, leaving 13 bases between them. Germline V gives CDR1 DFQATT, CDR2 SNEGSKA (reference sequence). The CDR3 has 12 amino acids. CDR3 sequence reads: CSALGTYDEQYF. As DNA, the CDR3 is TGCAGTGCTCTCGGGACATACGACGAGCAGTACTTC.

This clonotype was observed at least ten times. This sequence joins TRBV14 and TRBJ2-3, with no clear D. The germline CDR1 and CDR2 sequences are SGHDN and FVKESK. The CDR3 covers 12 residues. Trimming removed 4 bases from V and 5 bases from J, with 7 bases in between. Here the CDR3 DNA reads TGTGCCAGCAGCCTCCACAGAGATACGCAGTATTTT. Translating gives CASSLHRDTQYF. Based on the CDR3 plus reference TRBV14 and TRBJ2-3, the full variable domain is EAGVTQFPSHSVIEKGQTVTLRCDPISGHDNLYWYRRVMGKEIKFLLHFVKESKQDESGMPNNRFLAERTGGTYSTLKVQPAELEDSGVYFCASSLHRDTQYFGPGTRLTVL.

This clonotype was counted only a few times. The chain recombines TRBV5-4 with TRBJ1-1; no firm D call. V lost 0 bases, J lost 0 bases, and 6 bases lay in between. Germline lookup yields CDR1 SGHNT and CDR2 YYREEE (reference sequence). The CDR3 is made up of 14 amino acids. CDR3 protein: CASSLAAMNTEAFF. The CDR3 coding sequence is TGTGCCAGCAGCTTGGCAGCCATGAACACTGAAGCTTTCTTT.

This clonotype was seen at least ten times. CDR3 protein: CASSPWREGRYEQYF. Written as DNA, the CDR3 is TGTGCCAGCAGCCCCTGGAGGGAGGGCCGCTACGAGCAGTACTTC. The gene calls are TRBV3-1 and TRBJ2-7; 7 bases fit TRBD2. The germline gives CDR1 LGHDT, CDR2 YNNKEL (reference sequence). This CDR3 is built from 15 residues. The trim removed 4 bases at V and 3 bases at J, leaving 9 bases unmatched.

This clonotype was seen many times. V usage is TRBV12-3 or TRBV12-4 and J usage is TRBJ2-7, with a possible D match to TRBD1 (6 bases). V gave up 3 bases and J gave up 5 bases, with 11 bases separating them. CDR3 length: 13 residues. This CDR3 is CASSLYRANEQYF. As DNA, the CDR3 is TGTGCCAGCAGTTTGTACAGGGCTAACGAGCAGTACTTC.

The J gene is TRBJ1-5, the V gene TRBV18; tentatively, D is TRBD1 (6 bases). Germline CDR1 is KGHSH and CDR2 is LQKENI. Trimming shortened V by 1 base and J by 7 bases, and 8 bases separated the two germline ends. The CDR3 loop spans 13 amino acids. CDR3 sequence: CASSPRGAQPQHF. The CDR3 DNA sequence: TGTGCCAGCTCACCACGGGGGGCCCAGCCCCAGCATTTT.

The chain joins TRBV29-1 to TRBJ2-5; weak D call: TRBD2 (6 bases). Per the germline V gene, CDR1 is SQVTM and CDR2 is ANQGSEA. The V gene lost 8 bases and the J gene lost 1 base, with 11 bases spanning the gap. The CDR3 sequence is 12 residues long. As DNA, the CDR3 is TGCAGCTTTCAGCGGGTCCAAGAGACCCAGTACTTC. Amino acid sequence: CSFQRVQETQYF.

Many counts were recorded for this clonotype. The rearrangement uses TRBV6-1 and TRBJ2-3; D might be TRBD1 (5 bases). V was trimmed by 10 bases and J by 0 bases, leaving 14 bases between them. Germline CDR1 reads MNHNS; CDR2 reads SASEGT. The CDR3 is 14 residues long. The CDR3 sequence is CAIPQASSTDTQYF. The CDR3 coding sequence is TGTGCCATCCCACAGGCCTCTAGCACAGATACGCAGTATTTT.

At least ten counts were recorded for this clonotype. The CDR3 is CASSSGRGGEQYF. CDR3 DNA: TGTGCCAGCAGCAGTGGCAGGGGAGGCGAGCAGTACTTC. The chain has TRBV7-9 and TRBJ2-7, with D possibly being TRBD1 or TRBD2 (6 bases each). The germline V gene encodes CDR1 SEHNR and CDR2 FQNEAQ (reference sequence). The length of the CDR3 is 13 residues. Trimming took 5 bases from V and 6 from J, leaving 14 bases between them.

This clonotype came up many times. This sequence joins TRBV7-9 and TRBJ2-7, with D tentatively TRBD1 or TRBD2 (5 bases each). CDR1 and CDR2 (germline): SEHNR, FQNEAQ (reference sequence). V was clipped by 6 bases and J by 2 bases, with 17 bases between them. The CDR3 totals 15 residues. CDR3 loop: CASRPGQDPAYEQYF. DNA of the CDR3: TGTGCCAGCAGACCGGGGCAGGATCCTGCCTACGAGCAGTACTTC.

This clonotype was seen more than once but under ten times. V gene TRBV12-3 or TRBV12-4 combines with J gene TRBJ2-3, with no clear D. The CDR3 totals 15 residues. V gave up 1 base and J gave up 6 bases, with 14 bases separating them. CDR3 coding DNA: TGTGCCAGCAGTTTAGTGGCAGCGCTTTCTGATACGCAGTATTTT. Translation gives CASSLVAALSDTQYF.

This clonotype was picked up many times. The chain uses TRBV3-1 and TRBJ2-7; D call uncertain. CDR3 length: 13 residues. The V end lost 4 bases, the J end lost 4 bases, and 11 bases lay between the germline ends. The germline gives CDR1 LGHDT, CDR2 YNNKEL (reference sequence). The CDR3 sequence is CASSPLAGYEQYF. CDR3 sequence (DNA): TGTGCCAGCAGCCCGCTTGCCGGATACGAGCAGTACTTC.